The rows below give T cell receptor beta chains drawn from one sample of a study of T cells after yellow fever vaccination. MiXCR, run by TCRdb on the 5' RACE reads, gives a single entry per CDR3 protein. Of 450,000 to 650,000 distinct CDR3 sequences listed, less than 15% were seen once; the top ten hold roughly an eighth. Sequencing was performed on PBMCs, taken on the day of the yellow fever booster vaccination. The origin of the receptors is a man aged 25-45 years who received the YFV17D yellow fever vaccine. Both conserved end residues are part of each CDR3. The D gene is left open where the match is weak. Clone size is shown for a subset of rows, as once, few, many or a class of expanded clone.

CASSGWGGGLARTGELFF | TGTGCCAGCAGTGGGTGGGGCGGGGGATTAGCGCGTACCGGGGAGCTGTTTTTT | TRBD2 | TRBJ2-2 | few | TRBV2
CSAVNPGQEDTEAFF | TGCAGTGCTGTGAACCCGGGACAGGAGGACACTGAAGCTTTCTTT | TRBD1 | TRBJ1-1 | NA | TRBV20-1
CASSPPRDRGRVLGGETQYF | TGTGCCAGCAGTCCCCCCAGGGACAGGGGGCGCGTGTTGGGTGGGGAGACCCAGTACTTC | TRBD1 | TRBJ2-5 | few | TRBV12-3/TRBV12-4
CASNHIRTPYEQYF | TGTGCCAGCAACCACATCAGGACTCCCTACGAGCAGTACTTC | NA | TRBJ2-7 | NA | TRBV6-1
CASIHKILADTDTQYF | TGTGCCAGCATCCATAAGATACTAGCGGACACAGATACGCAGTATTTT | TRBD2 | TRBJ2-3 | few | TRBV7-8
CASSLLVAGMLIGEQYF | TGCGCCAGCAGCTTGTTGGTAGCGGGAATGTTAATCGGCGAGCAGTACTTC | TRBD2 | TRBJ2-7 | NA | TRBV5-1
CSARLGTGVGYTF | TGCAGTGCGCGGTTAGGGACAGGGGTTGGCTACACCTTC | TRBD1 | TRBJ1-2 | few | TRBV20-1
CASLPGDGYSPLHF | TGTGCCAGCTTGCCAGGAGATGGTTATTCACCCCTCCACTTT | NA | TRBJ1-6 | NA | TRBV5-6
CASSLMGEINEQFF | TGTGCCAGCAGTTTGATGGGGGAAATCAATGAGCAGTTCTTC | NA | TRBJ2-1 | few | TRBV12-3/TRBV12-4
CASSSASGQGFYEQYF | TGTGCCAGCAGCTCCGCCTCCGGACAGGGTTTCTACGAGCAGTACTTC | TRBD1 | TRBJ2-7 | few | TRBV11-2
CSAAGGAVGYTF | TGCAGTGCCGCGGGGGGGGCGGTCGGCTACACCTTC | NA | TRBJ1-2 | few | TRBV20-1
CASSLEVSGRTKTQYF | TGTGCCAGCAGCTTAGAAGTCTCGGGTAGGACAAAGACCCAGTACTTC | NA | TRBJ2-5 | few | TRBV7-9
CATSLVPGGYNEQFF | TGTGCCACCTCCCTGGTTCCGGGCGGGTACAATGAGCAGTTCTTC | NA | TRBJ2-1 | NA | TRBV3-1
CTSRELDTGELFF | TGCACCAGCCGGGAGTTAGACACCGGGGAGCTGTTTTTT | NA | TRBJ2-2 | many | TRBV20-1
CASSATMGGEQYF | TGTGCCAGCAGCGCAACAATGGGGGGGGAGCAGTACTTC | TRBD2 | TRBJ2-7 | NA | TRBV7-2
CSVEEGVGGYTF | TGCAGCGTTGAAGAGGGTGTCGGTGGCTACACCTTC | NA | TRBJ1-2 | NA | TRBV29-1
CATSASTGINEQYF | TGTGCCACCAGTGCCAGTACAGGGATCAACGAGCAGTACTTC | NA | TRBJ2-7 | few | TRBV24-1
CASSLGGVNTQYF | TGTGCCAGCAGCCTCGGCGGGGTAAATACGCAGTATTTT | NA | TRBJ2-3 | few | TRBV5-4
CASSLVVWGREAPYEQYF | TGTGCCAGCAGCTTAGTGGTGTGGGGCAGGGAGGCCCCTTACGAGCAGTACTTC | NA | TRBJ2-7 | NA | TRBV11-2
CASSEEMGIGPTEKLFF | TGTGCCAGCAGTGAAGAAATGGGGATAGGCCCTACTGAAAAACTGTTTTTT | NA | TRBJ1-4 | few | TRBV6-1
CSVRRAQKETQYF | TGCAGCGTACGCCGGGCCCAGAAAGAGACCCAGTACTTC | NA | TRBJ2-5 | NA | TRBV29-1
CASVQGVGYNEQFF | TGTGCCAGCGTACAAGGGGTGGGGTACAATGAGCAGTTCTTC | NA | TRBJ2-1 | NA | TRBV7-2
CASSSGQGYYEQYF | TGCGCCAGCAGCTCGGGACAGGGCTATTACGAGCAGTACTTC | TRBD1 | TRBJ2-7 | NA | TRBV5-1
CAWSALIGQPQHF | TGTGCCTGGAGTGCGTTAATCGGGCAGCCCCAGCATTTT | NA | TRBJ1-5 | NA | TRBV30
CASSLGGKNTEAFF | TGCGCCAGCAGCCTAGGGGGGAAGAACACTGAAGCTTTCTTT | NA | TRBJ1-1 | many | TRBV5-1
CASSEAHPRDRVYNEQFF | TGTGCCAGCAGTGAAGCGCACCCCCGGGACAGGGTCTACAATGAGCAGTTCTTC | TRBD1 | TRBJ2-1 | few | TRBV2
CASSQGFGSGSTDTQYF | TGCGCCAGCAGCCAAGGGTTCGGTTCAGGTAGCACAGATACGCAGTATTTT | NA | TRBJ2-3 | few | TRBV4-3
CSGGQEAQGFQYF | TGCAGTGGTGGACAGGAGGCGCAGGGCTTTCAGTACTTC | TRBD1 | TRBJ2-4 | NA | TRBV20-1
CASSERTGRTSGRGGEQFF | TGTGCCAGCAGTGAAAGGACAGGGAGAACAAGCGGGAGGGGCGGTGAGCAGTTCTTC | TRBD2 | TRBJ2-1 | few | TRBV6-1
CSATLDPNTEAFF | TGCAGTGCTACCCTCGACCCTAACACTGAAGCTTTCTTT | NA | TRBJ1-1 | few | TRBV20-1
CASLRETDTQYF | TGTGCCAGCTTGCGGGAGACAGATACGCAGTATTTT | TRBD2 | TRBJ2-3 | NA | TRBV2
CASSTSGRIQYF | TGTGCCAGTAGCACTAGCGGGAGAATTCAGTACTTC | TRBD2 | TRBJ2-4 | few | TRBV19
CASSPPGAVGTGELFF | TGTGCCAGCAGCCCCCCGGGGGCGGTCGGCACCGGGGAGCTGTTTTTT | NA | TRBJ2-2 | NA | TRBV5-5
CASSYSSSPYEQYF | TGTGCCAGCAGTTACTCTTCGTCCCCCTACGAGCAGTACTTC | NA | TRBJ2-7 | once | TRBV6-5
CASSQDSAGYRNEQFF | TGCGCCAGCAGCCAAGATTCGGCAGGGTATCGGAATGAGCAGTTCTTC | NA | TRBJ2-1 | NA | TRBV4-1
CSARKGLGGVAGELFF | TGCAGTGCTAGAAAAGGTCTTGGGGGAGTGGCCGGGGAGCTGTTTTTT | NA | TRBJ2-2 | few | TRBV20-1
CAGSSGPNTGELFF | TGTGCCGGCAGCTCCGGGCCCAACACCGGGGAGCTGTTTTTT | NA | TRBJ2-2 | once | TRBV7-9
CAWSVRGSYNEQFF | TGTGCCTGGAGTGTAAGGGGTTCCTACAATGAGCAGTTCTTC | NA | TRBJ2-1 | many | TRBV30
CASSVGQGFGNEQFF | TGTGCCAGCAGCGTGGGACAGGGGTTTGGCAATGAGCAGTTCTTC | TRBD1 | TRBJ2-1 | NA | TRBV9
CASSLEGGRQTQYF | TGCGCCAGCAGCTTGGAGGGCGGGAGGCAGACCCAGTACTTC | TRBD2 | TRBJ2-5 | few | TRBV5-1
CASSFGRRGTEAFF | TGTGCCAGCAGTTTCGGTCGAAGGGGCACTGAAGCTTTCTTT | NA | TRBJ1-1 | few | TRBV12-3/TRBV12-4
CASSYGGNTGELFF | TGTGCCAGCAGTTATGGCGGTAACACCGGGGAGCTGTTTTTT | NA | TRBJ2-2 | NA | TRBV6-2/TRBV6-3
CASTSDGGRALAPNEQFF | TGTGCCAGCACCTCCGATGGAGGGAGGGCCTTGGCCCCCAATGAGCAGTTCTTC | TRBD2 | TRBJ2-1 | NA | TRBV6-2/TRBV6-3
CSAIYGIEETQYF | TGCAGTGCTATATACGGAATCGAAGAGACCCAGTACTTC | NA | TRBJ2-5 | few | TRBV20-1
CASSPPGREQYF | TGTGCCAGCAGCCCCCCAGGGCGCGAGCAGTACTTC | NA | TRBJ2-7 | few | TRBV12-3/TRBV12-4
CASQTDQPQHF | TGTGCCAGTCAGACTGATCAGCCCCAGCATTTT | NA | TRBJ1-5 | NA | TRBV6-6
CSARSLGHRTDTQYF | TGCAGTGCTAGGTCTCTAGGGCACCGCACAGATACGCAGTATTTT | NA | TRBJ2-3 | NA | TRBV20-1
CASSAVIGGYNEQFF | TGTGCCAGCAGCGCCGTAATAGGAGGGTACAATGAGCAGTTCTTC | NA | TRBJ2-1 | few | TRBV7-6
CSARDAAGGHEQYF | TGCAGTGCTAGAGACGCGGCGGGAGGCCACGAGCAGTACTTC | TRBD2 | TRBJ2-7 | few | TRBV20-1
CASSSVDRGLYEQYF | TGTGCCAGCAGTTCCGTCGACAGGGGCCTATACGAGCAGTACTTC | TRBD1 | TRBJ2-7 | few | TRBV28
CASSPTFRQGAYEQYF | TGTGCCAGCAGTCCCACCTTTAGACAGGGGGCTTACGAGCAGTACTTC | TRBD1 | TRBJ2-7 | many | TRBV27
CASSKGLAGVTDTQYF | TGTGCCAGCAGTAAAGGACTAGCGGGAGTCACAGATACGCAGTATTTT | TRBD2 | TRBJ2-3 | few | TRBV6-1
CASSKGSNQPQHF | TGCGCCAGCAGTAAGGGTTCCAATCAGCCCCAGCATTTT | NA | TRBJ1-5 | NA | TRBV4-1
CASSSPTHEQYF | TGCGCCAGCAGCTCACCGACCCACGAGCAGTACTTC | NA | TRBJ2-7 | NA | TRBV5-1
CASSLVQGGLNTGELFF | TGCGCCAGCAGCTTGGTCCAGGGCGGATTGAACACCGGGGAGCTGTTTTTT | NA | TRBJ2-2 | NA | TRBV5-1
CASSPGLAGEGATQYF | TGTGCCAGCAGCCCGGGACTAGCGGGAGAGGGGGCTACGCAGTATTTT | TRBD2 | TRBJ2-3 | NA | TRBV12-3/TRBV12-4
CSAMHREYEQYF | TGCAGTGCTATGCACAGGGAATACGAGCAGTACTTC | NA | TRBJ2-7 | NA | TRBV20-1
CASSQEPTVLYEQYF | TGCGCCAGCAGCCAAGAACCGACGGTACTCTACGAGCAGTACTTC | NA | TRBJ2-7 | NA | TRBV4-3
CASSKPGQGLFGYTF | TGTGCCAGCAGTAAACCCGGACAGGGGTTGTTTGGCTACACCTTC | TRBD1 | TRBJ1-2 | NA | TRBV12-3/TRBV12-4
CASSFGRGRNDEQFF | TGTGCTAGCAGCTTCGGCAGGGGTAGAAACGATGAGCAGTTCTTC | NA | TRBJ2-1 | many | TRBV7-7